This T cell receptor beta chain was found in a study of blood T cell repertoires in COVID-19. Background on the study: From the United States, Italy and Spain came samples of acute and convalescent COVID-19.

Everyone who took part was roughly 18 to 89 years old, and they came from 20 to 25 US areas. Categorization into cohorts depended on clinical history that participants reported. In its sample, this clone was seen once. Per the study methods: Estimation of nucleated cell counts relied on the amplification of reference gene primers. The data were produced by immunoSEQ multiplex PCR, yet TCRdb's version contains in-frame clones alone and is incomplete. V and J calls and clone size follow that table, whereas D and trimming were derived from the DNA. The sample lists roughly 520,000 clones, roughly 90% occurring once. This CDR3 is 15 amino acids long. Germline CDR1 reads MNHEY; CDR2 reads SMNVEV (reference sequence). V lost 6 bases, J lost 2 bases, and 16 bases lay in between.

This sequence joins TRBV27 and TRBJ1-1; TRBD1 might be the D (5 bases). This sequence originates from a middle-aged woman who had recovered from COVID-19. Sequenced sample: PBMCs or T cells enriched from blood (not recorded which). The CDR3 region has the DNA TGTGCCAGCAGGTGGGGGGTAGCTGAAAACACTGAAGCTTTCTTT. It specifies CASRWGVAENTEAFF.